The T cell receptor (beta chain) described here comes from a study of T cells in Graves' hyperthyroidism and ophthalmopathy. There are 12 residues in the CDR3. Germline CDR1 is GTSNPN and CDR2 is SVGIG (reference sequence). V gave up 4 bases and J gave up 11 bases; unmatched junction bases: 8. What was amplified from RNA transcripts were TCR beta CDR3 regions. Carried out on the TCR CDR3, a first-round RT-PCR used the HTBI primer set. A single record per CDR3 protein comes from TCRdb applying MiXCR to the multiplex PCR reads. The sample comprises about 590,000 distinct CDR3 sequences, approximately 14% of which are singletons, and around 7.3% rests with the top ten. The authors deemed Graves' hyperthyroidism stable absent ophthalmopathy progression within 18 months. Among the patients, aged 18 to 65, hyperthyroidism was newly diagnosed and had lasted under 2 months. Findings and caveats of the study: Most expanded thyroid clonotypes above 0.001 recurred in blood. Ophthalmopathy was told apart from stable hyperthyroidism by a 13 V-J model.

In its sample, this clonotype was seen many times. What it recognizes is unknown. Input material: blood. The sequence came from a woman aged 25 to 39 with Graves' hyperthyroidism. The chain employs TRBV30 and TRBJ1-1; TRBD1 aligns across 9 bases. The CDR3: CAWNEQGAGAFF. The CDR3 region has the DNA TGTGCCTGGAACGAACAGGGGGCGGGGGCTTTCTTT.